These 31 T cell receptor beta chains came from one sample sequenced in a study of metastatic and nonmetastatic thyroid tumors. Patients were all untreated before their thyroid surgery. TCRdb reanalyzed the PCR reads with MiXCR. Here the sample spans 75,000 to 95,000 clones, roughly 13% being singletons. Input material: blood. The receptor source for this set is a female donor with papillary thyroid cancer or a benign thyroid nodule (not recorded which). Some clones in this sample may be carry-over from other donors' samples.

This clone appeared a few times. A read error is possible here, since a much larger clone lies one base away. Distinct nucleotide sequences in the sample also encode this CDR3. This chain joins TRBV20-1 and TRBJ2-2; D is possibly TRBD2 (5 bases). The CDR3 is 12 amino acids. The germline V gene encodes CDR1 DFQATT and CDR2 SNEGSKA (reference sequence). The CDR3 bases are TGCAGTGCTCCAGCAAAGGGAAGGGAGCTGTTCTTT. Its protein is CSAPAKGRELFF.

In this sample, this clone turned up many times. V usage is TRBV6-1 and J usage is TRBJ1-1, with no clear D. V lost 7 bases and J lost 1, with 13 bases in between. The CDR3 runs to 14 residues. Germline V gives CDR1 MNHNS, CDR2 SASEGT. CDR3 bases: TGTGCCAGCACCGTCCAAAGTCGGAACACTGAAGCTTTCTTT. Protein: CASTVQSRNTEAFF.

This clone came up many times. This sequence joins TRBV28 and TRBJ1-2, with D perhaps TRBD1 (6 bases). The CDR3 is 13 amino acids. The V gene lost 5 bases and the J gene lost 8 bases, with 15 bases spanning the gap. Germline values: CDR1 MDHEN, CDR2 SYDVKM. CDR3 region: CASSTDRTRGYTF. CDR3 bases: TGTGCCAGCAGTACCGACAGGACCAGAGGCTACACCTTC.

Concerning this clone itself: This could be a read error, since a much larger clone is one nucleotide away. V is TRBV7-9 and J is TRBJ2-7, with D tentatively TRBD1 (5 bases). The CDR3 length is 15 residues. Germline V gene data show CDR1 as SEHNR and CDR2 as FQNEAQ (reference sequence). The CDR3 sequence is CASSLSTQESYEQHF. CDR3 bases: TGTGCCAGCAGCTTATCCACACAGGAGAGCTACGAGCAGCACTTC.

The table lists this clone with a few counts. Sequence at one end of the junction differs from germline and may be a read error. The chain couples TRBV28 to TRBJ1-1; TRBD1 aligns across 8 bases. Per germline, CDR1 MDHEN and CDR2 SYDVKM. This CDR3 spans 16 amino acids. The CDR3: CAISSTLKTGDTEAFF. CDR3 bases: TGTGCCATCAGTTCCACACTCAAGACAGGGGACACTGAAGCTTTCTTT.

This clone was picked up many times. This chain connects TRBV6-1 to TRBJ1-1; D is undetermined. Deletions cut 5 bases from V and 0 bases from J, with 10 bases between. Germline values: CDR1 MNHNS, CDR2 SASEGT. The CDR3 runs to 14 residues. The CDR3 spells CASSSLNLNTEAFF. CDR3 coding DNA: TGTGCCAGCAGTTCCCTTAACCTGAACACTGAAGCTTTCTTT.

This clone was seen at least ten times. This chain uses TRBV6-2 or TRBV6-3 with TRBJ2-3; the D gene is possibly TRBD1 (5 bases). The CDR3 runs 15 residues. Trimming took off 7 bases at V and 5 bases at J, with 19 bases between the two ends. Looked up from germline, CDR1 is MNHEY and CDR2 is SVGEGT. CDR3 coding DNA: TGTGCCAGCATCGTGGGGCCCCCGCATGGAGATACGCAGTATTTT. This translates into CASIVGPPHGDTQYF.

This clone was recorded at least ten times. V is TRBV7-8 and J is TRBJ2-2; D call uncertain. From germline, CDR1 is SGHVS and CDR2 FQNEAQ. V dropped 3 bases and J dropped 1 base, with 6 bases sitting between them. The CDR3 covers 14 residues. The CDR3 here is CASSFVQNTGELFF. The CDR3 coding sequence is TGTGCCAGCAGCTTCGTTCAGAACACCGGGGAGCTGTTTTTT.

The rearrangement joins TRBV28 to TRBJ1-3; D perhaps matches TRBD1 (5 bases). V gave up 7 bases and J gave up 4 bases, with 23 bases separating them. Per germline, CDR1 MDHEN and CDR2 SYDVKM. This CDR3 contains 17 residues. CDR3 nucleotides: TGTGCCAGCATCCCAGGAAAGGGGCCGACATCAGGAAACACCATATATTTT. This sequence encodes CASIPGKGPTSGNTIYF.

The chain couples TRBV4-3 to TRBJ1-2, with 7 bases fitting TRBD1. This CDR3 spans 15 amino acids. The germline gives CDR1 LGHNA, CDR2 YSLEER. V lost 2 bases, J lost 3 bases, and 6 bases stayed unmatched. The CDR3 protein is CASSQSDRIDYGYTF. The DNA for the CDR3 is TGCGCCAGCAGCCAATCGGACAGGATTGACTATGGCTACACCTTC.

This clone was recorded many times. J is TRBJ2-7 and V is TRBV6-2 or TRBV6-3; 7 bases are shared with TRBD1. There are 12 residues in the CDR3. Germline V gene data show CDR1 as MNHEY and CDR2 as SVGEGT. Trimming removed 7 bases from V and 2 bases from J; junction bases left unmatched: 2. CDR3 region: CASIGTAYEQYF. DNA for the CDR3: TGTGCCAGCATCGGGACAGCCTACGAGCAGTACTTC.

This clone was observed at least ten times. This chain uses TRBV6-2 or TRBV6-3 with TRBJ2-7, with D maybe TRBD1 (5 bases). V lost 2 bases and J 5 bases, leaving 22 bases between the germline ends. Germline values: CDR1 MNHEY, CDR2 SVGEGT. The CDR3 runs 17 residues. Here the CDR3 DNA reads TGTGCCAGCAGTTACAATTGGCTGACAGATCGATTCCACGAGCAGTACTTC. Translating it yields CASSYNWLTDRFHEQYF.

This clone occurred many times. The chain uses TRBV28 and TRBJ1-1; TRBD1 is a possible D gene (5 bases). The germline V and J ends were trimmed by 3 bases and 10 bases, with 15 bases remaining between them. This CDR3 is 13 amino acids long. Germline V gene lookup returns CDR1 MDHEN and CDR2 SYDVKM. This chain's CDR3 is CASSLRQQKGAFF. In DNA, the CDR3 is TGTGCCAGCAGTTTGAGACAGCAAAAGGGAGCTTTCTTT.

This clone has at least ten counts. Written as DNA, the CDR3 is TGTGCCAGCAGGGAGGGGCTATCCAATCAGCCCCAGCATTTT. Translation gives CASREGLSNQPQHF. This chain links TRBV27 with TRBJ1-5; D might be TRBD1 (5 bases). Germline-derived CDR1 and CDR2 are MNHEY and SMNVEV (reference sequence). The CDR3 runs to 14 residues. Trimming pared 6 bases from V and 3 bases from J, leaving 12 bases between.

In its sample, this clone was seen many times. The rearrangement links TRBV6-6 to TRBJ1-4; tentative D call: TRBD1 (5 bases). The CDR3 loop spans 17 amino acids. Trimming shortened V by 2 bases and J by 0 bases, and 13 bases separated the two germline ends. In germline, CDR1 is MNHNY, CDR2 SVGAGI (reference sequence). The CDR3 loop reads CASSYTHPTATNEKLFF. Written as DNA, the CDR3 is TGTGCCAGCAGTTACACCCACCCGACAGCAACTAATGAAAAACTGTTTTTT.

This clone has ten or more counts. The genes are TRBV28 and TRBJ1-5; 10 nucleotides agree with TRBD1. CDR1 and CDR2 (germline): MDHEN, SYDVKM. The CDR3 is 15 residues long. V dropped 6 bases and J dropped 7; count of bases not matched to a gene: 9. CDR3 bases: TGTGCCAGCAGCCCAAGAGGACAGGGGGACCAGCCCCAGCATTTT. Its translation: CASSPRGQGDQPQHF.

J is TRBJ2-2 and V is TRBV3-1, with TRBD2 as a possible D gene (5 bases). Germline V gives CDR1 LGHDT, CDR2 YNNKEL (reference sequence). The CDR3 spans 14 residues. The V end lost 7 bases, the J end lost 3 bases, and 12 bases lay between the germline ends. The CDR3 DNA reads TGTGCCAGCACCCGGGGTCTCTACACCGGGGAGCTGTTTTTT. Translation: CASTRGLYTGELFF.

This clone was found many times. The rearrangement uses TRBV12-3 or TRBV12-4 and TRBJ1-6; the D gene is possibly TRBD1 (6 bases). Trimming shortened V by 5 bases and J by 11 bases, and 13 bases separated the two germline ends. CDR3 length equals 13 residues. CDR3 sequence reads: CASSAGTSAPLHF. CDR3 DNA: TGTGCCAGCAGTGCTGGGACATCGGCACCCCTCCACTTT.

In its sample, this clone was seen many times. V is TRBV6-7 and J is TRBJ2-3, with 8 bases that match TRBD2. TRBV6-7 has ORF status, its function being uncertain. With 10 bases clipped from V and 1 base from J, the junction kept 19 bases outside the gene matches. The CDR3 totals 18 residues. CDR3 bases: TGTGCCACCTTTCTCCGACTCCGGGGGGGGGATTGCACAGATACGCAGTATTTT. Encoded protein: CATFLRLRGGDCTDTQYF.

This clone was seen repeatedly, ten times or more. One end of the junction is discordant with germline, which a read error may explain. The J gene is TRBJ2-3, the V gene TRBV28, with D hard to call. Germline V CDR1 and CDR2: MDHEN, SYDVKM. The CDR3 totals 15 residues. CDR3 coding DNA: TGTGCCGGCAGCCCCCCGGTCCTAATCACAGATACGCAGTATTTT. Protein: CAGSPPVLITDTQYF.

This clone was recorded many times. The rearrangement links TRBV11-1 to TRBJ1-1; D possibly corresponds to TRBD1 (5 bases). V was clipped by 3 bases and J by 0 bases, with 8 bases between them. Germline-derived CDR1 and CDR2 are SGHAT and FQDESV (reference sequence). This CDR3 has 14 amino acids. CDR3 in amino acids: CASSLGVVNTEAFF. CDR3 nucleotide sequence: TGTGCCAGCAGCTTGGGGGTTGTGAACACTGAAGCTTTCTTT.

This clone was found many times. This chain links TRBV19 with TRBJ2-5; D may be TRBD2 (5 bases). CDR3 length equals 14 residues. The V gene lost 4 bases and the J gene lost 5 bases, with 14 bases spanning the gap. CDR1 and CDR2 (germline): LNHDA, SQIVND (reference sequence). The CDR3, as DNA: TGTGCCAGTAGTACAGGACTGCGGGTGGAGACCCAGTACTTC. Translation gives CASSTGLRVETQYF.

This clone came up many times. The chain carries TRBV30 and TRBJ2-3, with D unclear. This CDR3 is built from 15 residues. V gave up 0 bases and J gave up 0 bases, with 10 bases separating them. The V gene's germline CDR1 is GTSNPN and CDR2 SVGIG (reference sequence). CDR3: CAWSVSVSSTDTQYF. CDR3 DNA: TGTGCCTGGAGTGTTAGTGTATCTAGCACAGATACGCAGTATTTT.

There are many counts of this clone. The rearrangement uses TRBV7-2 and TRBJ2-4, with D possibly being TRBD1 (6 bases). The CDR3 has 16 amino acids. V shed 1 base and J shed 3 bases, with 13 bases lying between them. CDR1 and CDR2 (germline): SGHTA, FQGNSA. The CDR3 is CASSLVGSQGKNIQYF. In DNA form, the CDR3 reads TGTGCCAGCAGCTTAGTGGGTTCACAGGGCAAAAACATTCAGTACTTC.

This clone showed up many times. The chain couples TRBV27 to TRBJ2-5; D remains ambiguous. V was pared by 0 bases and J by 5 bases, with 19 bases between. Germline-derived CDR1 and CDR2 are MNHEY and SMNVEV (reference sequence). There are 17 residues in the CDR3. CDR3 nucleotides: TGTGCCAGCAGTTTATCCCCAGGCCAGCCGTTCGGGGAGACCCAGTACTTC. Protein: CASSLSPGQPFGETQYF.

This clone was recorded a few times. The chain recombines TRBV6-2 or TRBV6-3 with TRBJ1-2, with D unclear. Trimming left V 5 bases short and J 3 bases short, with 10 bases between. Per germline, CDR1 MNHEY and CDR2 SVGEGT. The CDR3 loop spans 13 amino acids. This chain's CDR3 is CASSRGTDYGYTF. CDR3 DNA sequence: TGTGCCAGCAGTCGAGGAACTGACTATGGCTACACCTTC.

This clone was recorded a few times. V is TRBV7-8 and J is TRBJ2-7, with a tentative D call TRBD2 (5 bases). Germline CDR1 SGHVS, CDR2 FQNEAQ. CDR3 length equals 11 residues. V lost 4 bases to trimming and J lost 7 bases, with 8 bases between them. The CDR3 protein is CASSSSGEQYF. The CDR3, as DNA: TGTGCCAGCAGCTCCTCGGGGGAGCAGTACTTC.

This clone was detected ten times or more. The chain couples TRBV6-1 to TRBJ1-1; D is perhaps TRBD1 (6 bases). The length of the CDR3 is 16 residues. CDR1 is MNHNS, CDR2 SASEGT, per germline. Trimming stripped 4 bases from V and 4 bases from J, with 19 bases between. The DNA of the CDR3 is TGTGCCAGCAGTGGACACACAGGGCCCCGGGGCACTGAAGCTTTCTTT. Translating gives CASSGHTGPRGTEAFF.

This clone came up many times. The chain joins TRBV10-3 to TRBJ2-1, with 9 bases that match TRBD2. From germline, CDR1 is ENHRY and CDR2 SYGVKD. The CDR3 covers 16 residues. V was clipped by 0 bases and J by 6 bases; unmatched bases: 6. CDR3 protein: CAISESALAGSNEQFF. The CDR3 region has the DNA TGTGCCATCAGTGAGTCCGCCCTAGCGGGAAGCAATGAGCAGTTCTTC.

This clone was found many times. V gene TRBV11-2 combines with J gene TRBJ2-4; D is unresolved. V dropped 1 base and J dropped 1 base, with 11 bases sitting between them. The CDR3 is made up of 16 amino acids. The V gene's germline CDR1 is SGHAT and CDR2 FQNNGV. The DNA of the CDR3 is TGTGCCAGCAGCTTAGCGGTCGTGGGGGCCAAAAACATTCAGTACTTC. Its translation is CASSLAVVGAKNIQYF.

This clone was observed many times. The chain carries TRBV5-6 and TRBJ2-5; 7 positions agree with TRBD1. V was clipped by 0 bases and J by 2 bases; unmatched bases: 4. The length of the CDR3 is 15 residues. Germline assignment: CDR1 SGHDT and CDR2 YYEEEE. CDR3 residues: CASSLVVRGQETQYF. CDR3 bases: TGTGCCAGCAGCTTGGTGGTCAGGGGGCAAGAGACCCAGTACTTC.